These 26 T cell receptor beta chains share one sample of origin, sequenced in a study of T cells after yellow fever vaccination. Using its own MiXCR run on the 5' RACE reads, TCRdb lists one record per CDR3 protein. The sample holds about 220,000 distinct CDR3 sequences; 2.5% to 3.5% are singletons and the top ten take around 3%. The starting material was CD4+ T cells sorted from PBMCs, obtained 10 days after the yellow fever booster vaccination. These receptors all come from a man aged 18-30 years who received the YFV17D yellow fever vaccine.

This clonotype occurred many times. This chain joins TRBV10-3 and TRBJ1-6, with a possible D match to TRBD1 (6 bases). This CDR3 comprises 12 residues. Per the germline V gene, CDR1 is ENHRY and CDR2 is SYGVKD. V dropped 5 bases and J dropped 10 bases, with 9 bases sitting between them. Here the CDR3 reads CAISSGDSPLHF. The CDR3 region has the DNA TGTGCCATCAGTTCAGGGGACTCACCCCTCCACTTT.

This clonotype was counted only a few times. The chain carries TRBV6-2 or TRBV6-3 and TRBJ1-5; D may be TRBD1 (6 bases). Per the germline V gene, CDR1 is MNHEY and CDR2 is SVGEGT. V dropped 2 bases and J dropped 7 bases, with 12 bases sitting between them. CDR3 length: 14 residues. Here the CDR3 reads CASSYVGAWQPQHF. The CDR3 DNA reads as TGTGCCAGCAGTTACGTGGGGGCTTGGCAGCCCCAGCATTTT.

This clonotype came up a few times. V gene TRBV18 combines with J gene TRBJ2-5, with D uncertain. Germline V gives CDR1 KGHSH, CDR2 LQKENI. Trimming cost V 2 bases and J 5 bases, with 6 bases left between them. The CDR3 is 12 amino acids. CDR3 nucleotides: TGTGCCAGCTCACCAGGGATGGAGACCCAGTACTTC. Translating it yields CASSPGMETQYF.

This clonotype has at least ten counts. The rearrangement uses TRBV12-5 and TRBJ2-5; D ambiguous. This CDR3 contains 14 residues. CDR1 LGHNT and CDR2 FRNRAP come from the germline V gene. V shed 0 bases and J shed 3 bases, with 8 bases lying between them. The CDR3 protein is CASGLVPGEETQYF. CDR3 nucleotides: TGTGCTAGTGGTTTGGTACCTGGGGAAGAGACCCAGTACTTC. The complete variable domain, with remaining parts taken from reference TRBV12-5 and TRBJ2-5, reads DARVTQTPRHKVTEMGQEVTMRCQPILGHNTVFWYRQTMMQGLELLAYFRNRAPLDDSGMPKDRFSAEMPDATLATLKIQPSEPRDSAVYFCASGLVPGEETQYFGPGTRLLVL.

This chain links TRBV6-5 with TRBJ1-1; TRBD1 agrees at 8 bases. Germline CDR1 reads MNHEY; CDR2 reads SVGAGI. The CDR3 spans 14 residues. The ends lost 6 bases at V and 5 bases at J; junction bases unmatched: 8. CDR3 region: CASRTGTGLTEAFF. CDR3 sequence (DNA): TGTGCCAGCAGAACCGGGACAGGTCTGACTGAAGCTTTCTTT.

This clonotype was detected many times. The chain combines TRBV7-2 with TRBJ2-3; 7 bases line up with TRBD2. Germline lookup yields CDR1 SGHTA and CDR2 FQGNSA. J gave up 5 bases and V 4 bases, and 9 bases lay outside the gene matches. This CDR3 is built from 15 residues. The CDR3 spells CASSSTRAGVDTQYF. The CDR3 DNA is TGTGCCAGCAGCTCCACTCGGGCGGGGGTAGATACGCAGTATTTT.

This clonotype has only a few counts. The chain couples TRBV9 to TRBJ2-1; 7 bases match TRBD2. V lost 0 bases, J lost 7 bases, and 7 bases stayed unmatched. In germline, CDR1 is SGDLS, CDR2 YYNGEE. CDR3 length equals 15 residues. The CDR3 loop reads CASSVGTRGLNEQFF. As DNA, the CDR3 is TGTGCCAGCAGCGTAGGGACTAGAGGTTTGAATGAGCAGTTCTTC. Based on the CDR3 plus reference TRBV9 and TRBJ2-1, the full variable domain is DSGVTQTPKHLITATGQRVTLRCSPRSGDLSVYWYQQSLDQGLQFLIQYYNGEERAKGNILERFSAQQFPDLHSELNLSSLELGDSALYFCASSVGTRGLNEQFFGPGTRLTVL.

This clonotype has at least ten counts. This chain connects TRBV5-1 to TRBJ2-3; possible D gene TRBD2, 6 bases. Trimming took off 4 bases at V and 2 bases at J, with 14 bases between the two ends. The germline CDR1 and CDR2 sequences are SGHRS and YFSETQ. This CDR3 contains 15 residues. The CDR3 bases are TGCGCCAGCAGCAAAGGAGGGAGGTCCACAGATACGCAGTATTTT. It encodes CASSKGGRSTDTQYF.

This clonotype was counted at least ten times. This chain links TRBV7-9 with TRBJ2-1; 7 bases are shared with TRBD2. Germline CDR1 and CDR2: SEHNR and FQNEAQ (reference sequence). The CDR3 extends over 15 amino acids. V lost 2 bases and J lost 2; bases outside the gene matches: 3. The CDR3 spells CASSLRAGAYNEQFF. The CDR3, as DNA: TGTGCCAGCAGCTTAAGGGCGGGGGCCTACAATGAGCAGTTCTTC.

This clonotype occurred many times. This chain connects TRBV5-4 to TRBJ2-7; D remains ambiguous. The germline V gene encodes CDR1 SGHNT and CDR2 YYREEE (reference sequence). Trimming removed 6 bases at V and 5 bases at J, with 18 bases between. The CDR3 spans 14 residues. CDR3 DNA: TGTGCCAGCACCCCCTGGAAGGGATCCCACGAGCAGTACTTC. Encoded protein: CASTPWKGSHEQYF.

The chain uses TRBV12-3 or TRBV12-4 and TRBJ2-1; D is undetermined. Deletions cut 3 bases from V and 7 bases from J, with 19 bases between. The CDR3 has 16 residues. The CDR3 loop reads CASSLDEWVRQNEQFF. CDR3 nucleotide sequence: TGTGCCAGCAGTTTGGACGAGTGGGTACGCCAAAATGAGCAGTTCTTC.

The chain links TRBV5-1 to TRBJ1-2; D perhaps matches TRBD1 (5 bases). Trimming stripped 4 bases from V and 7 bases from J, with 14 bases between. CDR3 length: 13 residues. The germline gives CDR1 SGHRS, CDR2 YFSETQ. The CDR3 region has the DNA TGCGCCAGCAGCCCGGCAGGGACCCGTGGCTACACCTTC. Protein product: CASSPAGTRGYTF.

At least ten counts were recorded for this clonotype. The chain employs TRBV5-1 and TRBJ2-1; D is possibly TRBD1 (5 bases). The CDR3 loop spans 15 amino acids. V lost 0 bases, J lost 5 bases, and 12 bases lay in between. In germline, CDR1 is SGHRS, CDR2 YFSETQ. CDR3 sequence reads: CASSLAGREDNEQFF. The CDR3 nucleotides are TGCGCCAGCAGCTTGGCCGGCAGGGAAGACAATGAGCAGTTCTTC. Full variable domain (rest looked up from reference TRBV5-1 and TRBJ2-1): KAGVTQTPRYLIKTRGQQVTLSCSPISGHRSVSWYQQTPGQGLQFLFEYFSETQRNKGNFPGRFSGRQFSNSRSEMNVSTLELGDSALYLCASSLAGREDNEQFFGPGTRLTVL.

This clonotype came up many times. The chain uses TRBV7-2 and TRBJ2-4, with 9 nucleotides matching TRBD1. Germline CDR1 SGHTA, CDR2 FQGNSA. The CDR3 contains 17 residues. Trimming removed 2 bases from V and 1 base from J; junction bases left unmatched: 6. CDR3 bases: TGTGCCAGCAGCTTATCCCAAGGACAGGGGGCCAAAAACATTCAGTACTTC. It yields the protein CASSLSQGQGAKNIQYF.

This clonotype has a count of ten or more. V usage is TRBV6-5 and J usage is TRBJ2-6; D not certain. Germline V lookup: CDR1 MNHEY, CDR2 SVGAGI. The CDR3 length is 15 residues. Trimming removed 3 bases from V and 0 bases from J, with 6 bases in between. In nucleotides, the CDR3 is TGTGCCAGCAGTTATCAGCTCTCTGGGGCCAACGTCCTGACTTTC. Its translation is CASSYQLSGANVLTF.

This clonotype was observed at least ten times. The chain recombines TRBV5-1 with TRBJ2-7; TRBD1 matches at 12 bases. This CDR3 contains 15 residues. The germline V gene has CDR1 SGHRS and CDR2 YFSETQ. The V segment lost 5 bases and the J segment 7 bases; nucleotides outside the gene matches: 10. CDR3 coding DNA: TGCGCCAGCAGACCCCCGGGACAGGGGGCGAGAGAGCAGTACTTC. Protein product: CASRPPGQGAREQYF. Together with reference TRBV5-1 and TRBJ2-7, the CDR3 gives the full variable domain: KAGVTQTPRYLIKTRGQQVTLSCSPISGHRSVSWYQQTPGQGLQFLFEYFSETQRNKGNFPGRFSGRQFSNSRSEMNVSTLELGDSALYLCASRPPGQGAREQYFGPGTRLTVT.

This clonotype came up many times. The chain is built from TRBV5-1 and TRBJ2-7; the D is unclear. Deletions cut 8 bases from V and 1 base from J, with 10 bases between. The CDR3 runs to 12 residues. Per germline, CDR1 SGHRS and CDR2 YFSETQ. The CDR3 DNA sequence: TGCGCCAGTCATACTGATTCCTACGAGCAGTACTTC. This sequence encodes CASHTDSYEQYF.

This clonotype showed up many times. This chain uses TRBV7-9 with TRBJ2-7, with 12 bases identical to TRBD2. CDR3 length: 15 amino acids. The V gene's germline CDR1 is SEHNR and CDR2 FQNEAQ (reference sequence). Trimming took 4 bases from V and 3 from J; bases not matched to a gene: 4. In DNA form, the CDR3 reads TGTGCCAGCAGCTCTCCGGGACTAGCGGGCTACGAGCAGTACTTC. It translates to CASSSPGLAGYEQYF. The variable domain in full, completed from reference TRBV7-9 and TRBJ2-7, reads DTGVSQNPRHKITKRGQNVTFRCDPISEHNRLYWYRQTLGQGPEFLTYFQNEAQLEKSRLLSDRFSAERPKGSFSTLEIQRTEQGDSAMYLCASSSPGLAGYEQYFGPGTRLTVT.

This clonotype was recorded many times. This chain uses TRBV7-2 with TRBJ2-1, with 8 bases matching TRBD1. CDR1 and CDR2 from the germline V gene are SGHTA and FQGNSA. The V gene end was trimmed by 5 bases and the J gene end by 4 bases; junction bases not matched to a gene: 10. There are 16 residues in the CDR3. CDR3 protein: CASSGPGQGLYNEQFF. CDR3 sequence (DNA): TGTGCCAGCAGCGGCCCAGGACAGGGTCTTTACAATGAGCAGTTCTTC.

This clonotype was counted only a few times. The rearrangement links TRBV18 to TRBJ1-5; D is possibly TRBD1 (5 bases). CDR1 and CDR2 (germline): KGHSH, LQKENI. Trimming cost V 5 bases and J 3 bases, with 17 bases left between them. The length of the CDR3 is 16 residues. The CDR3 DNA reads TGTGCCAGCTCAGCGTACACCAGGGAGATCAATCAGCCCCAGCATTTT. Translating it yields CASSAYTREINQPQHF. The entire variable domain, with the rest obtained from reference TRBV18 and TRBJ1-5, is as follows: NAGVMQNPRHLVRRRGQEARLRCSPMKGHSHVYWYRQLPEEGLKFMVYLQKENIIDESGMPKERFSAEFPKEGPSILRIQQVVRGDSAAYFCASSAYTREINQPQHFGDGTRLSIL.

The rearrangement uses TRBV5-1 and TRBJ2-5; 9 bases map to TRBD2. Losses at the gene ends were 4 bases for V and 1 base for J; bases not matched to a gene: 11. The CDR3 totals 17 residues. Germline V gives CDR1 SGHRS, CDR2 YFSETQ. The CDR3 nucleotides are TGCGCCAGCAGCCCTGGTGGGTCTAGCGGGGCCCAAGAGACCCAGTACTTC. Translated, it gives CASSPGGSSGAQETQYF.

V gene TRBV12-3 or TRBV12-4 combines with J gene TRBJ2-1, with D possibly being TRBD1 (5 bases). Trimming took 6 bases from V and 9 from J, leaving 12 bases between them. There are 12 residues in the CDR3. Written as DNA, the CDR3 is TGTGCCAGCAGGCGACGGCAGGGTGAGCAGTTCTTC. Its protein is CASRRRQGEQFF.

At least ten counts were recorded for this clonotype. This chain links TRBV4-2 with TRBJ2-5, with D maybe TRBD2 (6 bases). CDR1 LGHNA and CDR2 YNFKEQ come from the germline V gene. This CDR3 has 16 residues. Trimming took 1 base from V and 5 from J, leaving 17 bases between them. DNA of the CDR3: TGTGCCAGCAGCCAAGGGACGTCGGGGGTGGGCGAGACCCAGTACTTC. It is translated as CASSQGTSGVGETQYF.

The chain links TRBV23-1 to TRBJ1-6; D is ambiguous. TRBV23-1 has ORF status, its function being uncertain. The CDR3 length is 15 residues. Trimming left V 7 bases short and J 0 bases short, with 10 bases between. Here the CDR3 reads CASTLKSSYNSPLHF. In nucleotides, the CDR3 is TGCGCCAGCACCTTAAAGAGCTCCTATAATTCACCCCTCCACTTT.

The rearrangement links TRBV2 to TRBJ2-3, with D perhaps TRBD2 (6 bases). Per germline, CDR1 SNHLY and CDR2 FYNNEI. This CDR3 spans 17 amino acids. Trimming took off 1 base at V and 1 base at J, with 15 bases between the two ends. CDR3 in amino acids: CASSEERSGGGTDTQYF. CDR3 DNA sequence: TGTGCCAGCAGTGAAGAAAGAAGCGGAGGGGGCACAGATACGCAGTATTTT.

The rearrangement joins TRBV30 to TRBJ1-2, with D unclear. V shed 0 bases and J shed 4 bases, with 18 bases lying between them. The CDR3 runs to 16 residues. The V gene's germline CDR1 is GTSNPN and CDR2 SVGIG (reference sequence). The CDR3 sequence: CAWSVLGSSRSYGYTF. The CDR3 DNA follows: TGTGCCTGGAGTGTTTTGGGTAGCTCGAGGAGCTATGGCTACACCTTC.